The 19 T cell receptor beta chains in this list originate from one sample, sequenced in a study of blood T cells in healthy people across ages. The second PCR ran 7 to 11 cycles with a sample-barcoded 5' primer and J-beta primers. TCRdb passed the 5' RACE reads through MiXCR, listing each CDR3 protein once. The profile shows 750,000 to 950,000 distinct CDR3 sequences, 20% to 30% of them singletons. These same data were also listed under a study on T cells of mothers and their children.

The sequenced sample consisted of blood. The receptors stem from a boy younger than 18 in good health.

This clonotype showed up just a few times. The chain recombines TRBV2 with TRBJ2-7, with 9 nucleotides matching TRBD1. This CDR3 contains 12 residues. J gave up 5 bases and V 6 bases, and 2 bases lay outside the gene matches. CDR1 and CDR2 from the germline V gene are SNHLY and FYNNEI. CDR3: CASRGQGDEQYF. The CDR3 DNA sequence: TGTGCCAGCAGGGGACAGGGAGACGAGCAGTACTTC.

The V and J genes are TRBV5-1 and TRBJ2-3, with unresolved D. V lost 0 bases, J lost 0 bases, and 8 bases lay in between. Germline V gene data show CDR1 as SGHRS and CDR2 as YFSETQ. The CDR3 has 15 residues. The CDR3 bases are TGCGCCAGCAGCTTGGGGGATCCGAGCACAGATACGCAGTATTTT. Translating it yields CASSLGDPSTDTQYF.

This clonotype was observed a handful of times. This chain joins TRBV5-1 and TRBJ2-5; a weak D match, TRBD2 (6 bases). This CDR3 is built from 16 residues. Deletions cut 2 bases from V and 7 bases from J, with 21 bases between. The V gene's germline CDR1 is SGHRS and CDR2 YFSETQ. CDR3 loop: CASSLLARTTMGTQYF. CDR3 in DNA: TGCGCCAGCAGCTTACTAGCCCGGACCACAATGGGGACCCAGTACTTC.

The rearrangement joins TRBV25-1 to TRBJ2-7, with a possible D match to TRBD1 (6 bases). CDR1 and CDR2 (germline): MGHDK, SYGVNS. The CDR3 is made up of 16 amino acids. Trimming removed 3 bases from V and 0 bases from J, with 15 bases in between. CDR3 coding DNA: TGTGCCAGCAGTGAGGTAGGGGAACAGGGCTCCTACGAGCAGTACTTC. Translating gives CASSEVGEQGSYEQYF.

V gene TRBV5-1 combines with J gene TRBJ2-2; weak D call: TRBD1 (5 bases). V shed 6 bases and J shed 7 bases, with 22 bases lying between them. Per the germline V gene, CDR1 is SGHRS and CDR2 is YFSETQ. The CDR3 spans 16 residues. CDR3 in amino acids: CASTARTTGFHGELFF. CDR3 nucleotides: TGCGCCAGCACCGCGCGAACCACAGGATTCCACGGGGAGCTGTTTTTT.

The chain has TRBV15 and TRBJ2-5; 10 nucleotides align to TRBD2. CDR1 and CDR2 (germline): LNHNV, YYDKDF (reference sequence). V gave up 1 base and J gave up 2 bases; unmatched junction bases: 4. The CDR3 contains 16 residues. CDR3 protein: CATSRASGGPQETQYF. For the CDR3, the DNA is TGTGCCACCAGCAGAGCTAGCGGGGGACCTCAAGAGACCCAGTACTTC.

This sequence joins TRBV4-1 and TRBJ1-1; 7 nucleotides line up with TRBD1. With 5 bases clipped from V and 0 bases from J, the junction kept 3 bases outside the gene matches. The CDR3 consists of 14 residues. Germline V gene sequence: CDR1 MGHRA, CDR2 YSYEKL. The DNA of the CDR3 is TGCGCCAGCAGCTGGGGACAGATGAACACTGAAGCTTTCTTT. It is translated as CASSWGQMNTEAFF.

A remark on this clonotype: Given the absence of the conserved phenylalanine or tryptophan at the CDR3 end, a read error is likely. The chain uses TRBV6-1 and TRBJ2-7; unclear D gene. Germline V lookup: CDR1 MNHNS, CDR2 SASEGT. Trimming took 3 bases from V and 3 from J, leaving 6 bases between them. The CDR3 spans 12 residues. In DNA form, the CDR3 reads TGTGCCAGCAGTGACGTCTTCTACGAGCAGTACTAC. Translating it yields CASSDVFYEQYY.

This clonotype has only a few counts. This chain joins TRBV28 and TRBJ2-5, with D perhaps given as TRBD1 or TRBD2 (6 bases each). The germline V gene has CDR1 MDHEN and CDR2 SYDVKM. V gave up 2 bases and J gave up 0 bases, with 13 bases separating them. This CDR3 has 16 residues. As DNA, the CDR3 is TGTGCCAGCAGTTTACCCGTAGGGGGGTACCAAGAGACCCAGTACTTC. Translating gives CASSLPVGGYQETQYF.

The table lists this clonotype with many counts. This sequence joins TRBV20-1 and TRBJ2-7; D gene unclear. The V end was cut by 1 base, the J end by 3 bases, with 7 bases between. Germline CDR1 and CDR2: DFQATT and SNEGSKA (reference sequence). This CDR3 is 12 amino acids long. CDR3 coding DNA: TGCAGTGCTAGAGGAGCAGACTACGAGCAGTACTTC. It encodes CSARGADYEQYF.

The rearrangement joins TRBV9 to TRBJ2-3; D is perhaps TRBD1 (6 bases). This CDR3 spans 15 amino acids. Deletions cut 3 bases from V and 0 bases from J, with 11 bases between. Germline V CDR1 and CDR2: SGDLS, YYNGEE. As DNA, the CDR3 is TGTGCCAGCAGCGCCGACAGGAGTAGCACAGATACGCAGTATTTT. Residues: CASSADRSSTDTQYF.

This chain connects TRBV6-5 to TRBJ2-1; TRBD2 agrees at 15 bases. The germline V gene encodes CDR1 MNHEY and CDR2 SVGAGI. CDR3 size: 17 residues. V lost 4 bases to trimming and J lost 9 bases; unmatched junction nucleotides: 10. The CDR3 is CASSSGTSGGHGGEQFF. In DNA, the CDR3 is TGTGCCAGCAGTTCCGGGACTAGCGGGGGGCACGGTGGTGAGCAGTTCTTC.

The CDR3 DNA is TGTGCCAGCAGTTTAACTCCCAAGGGTTATGGCTACACCTTC. Protein sequence: CASSLTPKGYGYTF. The J gene is TRBJ1-2, the V gene TRBV27; D is uncertain. CDR3 length: 14 amino acids. The germline V gene has CDR1 MNHEY and CDR2 SMNVEV (reference sequence). Trimming removed 2 bases from V and 5 bases from J, with 12 bases in between.

The gene calls are TRBV7-9 and TRBJ2-5; 7 nucleotides agree with TRBD1. The CDR3 consists of 13 residues. Germline-derived CDR1 and CDR2 are SEHNR and FQNEAQ (reference sequence). After removal of 11 bases from V and 0 bases from J, the junction contained 6 bases not matched to a gene. The CDR3 DNA reads as TGTGCCGCCTGGGGACAGCACCAAGAGACCCAGTACTTC. The encoded protein is CAAWGQHQETQYF.

J is TRBJ1-1 and V is TRBV28; D gene uncertain. There are 14 residues in the CDR3. The germline V gene encodes CDR1 MDHEN and CDR2 SYDVKM. The germline V and J ends were trimmed by 5 bases and 7 bases, with 17 bases remaining between them. DNA of the CDR3: TGTGCCAGCAGTGATCCGGGCTCTGGGATTGAAGCTTTCTTT. Translating gives CASSDPGSGIEAFF.

This chain connects TRBV4-2 to TRBJ2-5; tentatively, D is TRBD1 or TRBD2 (5 bases each). CDR1 is LGHNA and CDR2 is YNFKEQ in the germline V gene. The CDR3 sequence is 17 residues long. V lost 1 base to trimming and J lost 0 bases, with 15 bases between them. For the CDR3, the DNA is TGTGCCAGCAGCCAAGGGGACGGCGGTTTGTACCAAGAGACCCAGTACTTC. It encodes CASSQGDGGLYQETQYF.

The chain joins TRBV11-2 to TRBJ2-5; TRBD2 matches 7 bases. The CDR3 has 18 residues. Germline CDR1 SGHAT, CDR2 FQNNGV. Unmatched junction bases numbered 14, after V lost 0 bases and J lost 4 bases. The CDR3 sequence is CASSLDDPKDWGGETQYF. CDR3 nucleotides: TGTGCCAGCAGCTTAGATGACCCGAAGGATTGGGGGGGAGAGACCCAGTACTTC.

This chain connects TRBV6-2 or TRBV6-3 to TRBJ2-5; 7 bases are a match to TRBD1. CDR1 and CDR2 from the germline V gene are MNHEY and SVGEGT. This CDR3 is 14 amino acids long. V dropped 3 bases and J dropped 5; count of bases not matched to a gene: 6. This CDR3 is CASSYPDRVETQYF. In DNA, the CDR3 is TGTGCCAGCAGTTATCCCGACAGGGTTGAGACCCAGTACTTC.

The rearrangement joins TRBV6-2 or TRBV6-3 to TRBJ1-6; D remains ambiguous. Trimming cost V 4 bases and J 1 base, with 14 bases left between them. CDR1 is MNHEY and CDR2 is SVGEGT in the germline V gene. This CDR3 comprises 17 residues. CDR3 residues: CASSSEREGSYNSPLHF. As DNA, the CDR3 is TGTGCCAGCAGTTCCGAGAGGGAAGGGTCCTATAATTCACCCCTCCACTTT.